One TCR beta chain is described in this entry. The antigen remains unidentified. Making the TCR beta cDNA relied on 5'RACE template switching with UMIs. TCRdb reanalyzed the 5' RACE reads, giving one entry per CDR3 protein sequence and no DNA. This table lists around 380,000 distinct CDR3 sequences. The data derive from a study of T cells expressing NK-cell markers. Study overall: Source material for TCR beta repertoires consisted of sorted CD3+CD56+NKG2C+, CD3+CD56+NKG2C- and CD3+CD56-NKG2C+ T cells.

Study findings and constraints: Where a handful of donors were concerned, these clonotypes also led the CD3+CD56-NKG2C+ fraction.

The CDR3 sequence is 15 residues long. Germline lookup yields CDR1 SQVTM and CDR2 ANQGSEA. The sequencing input was blood T cells: a sorted CD56 or NKG2C T cell subset, CD4+ or CD8+ T cells, or bulk PBMC T cells (not recorded which). The chain is built from TRBV29-1 and TRBJ1-3. The receptor was isolated from a woman aged 45 to 65 in good health. The chain's CDR3 is CSVRILSSSGNTIYF.